The clone carrying this TCR beta chain was found a few times. The source of the sample is a study of blood T cells in healthy people across ages. Together with a sample-barcoded 5' primer, a J-beta primer mix was included in a second PCR lasting about 7 to 12 cycles. Each of the cDNA molecules was tagged by a template-switch adaptor with 12 random nucleotides. TCRdb fed the 5' RACE reads into MiXCR, producing one record per CDR3 protein. The sample lists approximately 670,000 distinct CDR3 sequences, roughly two fifths seen once, with approximately 29% in the top ten. V was clipped by 2 bases and J by 3 bases, with 17 bases between them. The germline V gene encodes CDR1 DFQATT and CDR2 SNEGSKA (reference sequence). The CDR3 has 16 residues.

The clonotype comes from a man older than 75 in good health. The sample taken for sequencing was blood. The chain recombines TRBV20-1 with TRBJ1-5; D may be TRBD1 (6 bases). CDR3 loop: CSARNPRGSDNQPQHF. In DNA form, the CDR3 reads TGCAGTGCTAGAAATCCCAGGGGTAGTGACAATCAGCCCCAGCATTTT.